This T cell receptor beta chain was sequenced during a study of cytomegalovirus exposure and HLA in healthy donors. PCR involved 60 Vbeta and 13 Jbeta primers. Sequencing used immunoSEQ multiplex PCR; TCRdb keeps in-frame clones, though not all of them. The repertoire has around 98,000 clones, roughly 70% of them found once; the top ten carry 2% to 2.5%. Study-wide points: The likely explanation for a cluster of highly shared sequence variants was sequencing artifact. One later analysis reportedly identified an Asian-associated ancestry cluster that showed fewer N-insertions than the approximately 700-donor mean. Specificity of three CMV-associated chains for CMV antigens was verified in vitro.

Comments on this clone: The antigen is undetermined.

Germline values: CDR1 SGHTA, CDR2 FQGNSA. The CDR3 totals 14 residues. V was cut by 5 bases and J by 7 bases, with 15 bases left in between. The gene calls are TRBV7-2 and TRBJ1-5, with D possibly matching TRBD1 (5 bases). The clonotype was recovered from a man aged 50 or older in good health and CMV-seronegative. The sample comprised PBMCs. This chain's CDR3 is CASSGQGQGQPQHF. CDR3 in DNA: TGTGCCAGCAGCGGTCAGGGTCAAGGGCAGCCCCAGCATTTT.